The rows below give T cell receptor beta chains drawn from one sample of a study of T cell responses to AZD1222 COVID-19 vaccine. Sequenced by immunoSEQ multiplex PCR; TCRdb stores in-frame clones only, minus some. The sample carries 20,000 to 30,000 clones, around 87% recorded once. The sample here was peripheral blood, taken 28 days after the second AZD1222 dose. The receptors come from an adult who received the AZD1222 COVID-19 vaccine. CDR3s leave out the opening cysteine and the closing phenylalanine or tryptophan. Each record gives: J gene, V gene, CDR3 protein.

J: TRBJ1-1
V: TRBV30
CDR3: AWRIQGYTEAF

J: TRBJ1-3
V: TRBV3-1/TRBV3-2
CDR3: ASSRYLGGASGNTIY

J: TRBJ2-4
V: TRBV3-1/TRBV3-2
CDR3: ASAGAGGVNIQY

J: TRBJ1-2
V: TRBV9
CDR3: ASSVDYRGKSGYT

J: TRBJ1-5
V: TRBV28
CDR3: ASRLGQGSNQPQH

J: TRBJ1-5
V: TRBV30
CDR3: AWSVLGQGNQPQH

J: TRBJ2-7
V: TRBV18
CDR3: ASSPGTGLRDEQY

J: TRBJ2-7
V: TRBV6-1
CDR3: ASSEARSRQQTYEQY

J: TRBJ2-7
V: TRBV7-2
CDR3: ASSPWTSGSHEQY

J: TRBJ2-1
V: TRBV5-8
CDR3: ASSRGTSGYNEQF

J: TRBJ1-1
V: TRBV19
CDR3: ATTDRQNTEAF

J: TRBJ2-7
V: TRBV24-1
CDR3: ATSEWDSGEQY

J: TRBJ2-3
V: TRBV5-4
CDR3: ASSLGGRGQTDTQY

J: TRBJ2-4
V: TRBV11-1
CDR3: ASSSRGEGYIQY

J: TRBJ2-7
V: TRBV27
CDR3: ASSSNPLTAPATLYEQY

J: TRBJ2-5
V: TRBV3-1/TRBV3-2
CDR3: ASSPRTGRETQY

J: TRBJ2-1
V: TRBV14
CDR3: ASSPGTSGYNEQF

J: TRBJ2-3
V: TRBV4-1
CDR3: ASSQTSGGLTDTQY

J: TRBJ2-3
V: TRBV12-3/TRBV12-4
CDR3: ASSSSGGTQY

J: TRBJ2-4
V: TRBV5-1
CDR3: ASRLLAGPENIQY

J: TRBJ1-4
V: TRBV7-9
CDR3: ASSSTGADNEKLF

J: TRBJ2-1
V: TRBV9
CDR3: ASSVGTSGRQNEQF

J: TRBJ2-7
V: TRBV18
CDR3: ASSPPGRSYEQY

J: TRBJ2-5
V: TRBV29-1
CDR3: SVDTRTQETQY

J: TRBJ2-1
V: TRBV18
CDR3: ASSTGVQEEQF

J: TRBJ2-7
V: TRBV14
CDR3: ASSQVASVLPYEQY

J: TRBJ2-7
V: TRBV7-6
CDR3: ASSLATGGAYEQY

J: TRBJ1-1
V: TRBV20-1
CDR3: SASIQEGTEAF

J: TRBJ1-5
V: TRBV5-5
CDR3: ASRQTWGNQPQH

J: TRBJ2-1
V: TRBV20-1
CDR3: SARLGNEQF

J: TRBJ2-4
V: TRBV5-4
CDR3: ASSLFGGDLNIQY

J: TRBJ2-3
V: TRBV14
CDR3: ASSQNSPSGSTQY

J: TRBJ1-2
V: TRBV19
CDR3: ASTLDSRRYT

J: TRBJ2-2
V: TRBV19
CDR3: ATNSGRAPGELF

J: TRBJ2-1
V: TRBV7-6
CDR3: ASSLKTSGSSYNEQF

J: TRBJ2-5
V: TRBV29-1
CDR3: SVDRSDQETQY